The 29 T cell receptor beta chains below come from one sample, sequenced in a study of technical replicates of blood from a few donors. The method was immunoSEQ multiplex PCR; TCRdb's version includes in-frame clones alone and lacks a portion of them. The sample contains under 95,000 clones, around 91% of which appear only once. Sample: T cells isolated from PBMCs. Every receptor here comes from a human donor in good health. Some clones in this sample may be carry-over from other donors' samples.

V and J are TRBV5-1 and TRBJ2-7; perhaps TRBD1 as D (6 bases). CDR1 is SGHRS and CDR2 is YFSETQ in the germline V gene. V was shortened by 0 bases and J by 2 bases, with 9 bases between the two germline ends. This CDR3 is 14 amino acids long. CDR3 residues: CASSLGPGAYEQYF. CDR3 DNA sequence: TGCGCCAGCAGCTTGGGTCCAGGGGCCTACGAGCAGTACTTC.

This rearrangement joins TRBV19 to TRBJ1-4; 8 bases agree with TRBD1. Germline lookup yields CDR1 LNHDA and CDR2 SQIVND (reference sequence). V was pared by 3 bases and J by 8 bases, with 8 bases of the junction left unmatched. This CDR3 is 15 amino acids long. CDR3 protein: CASSIRQGLEEKLFF. In DNA, the CDR3 is TGTGCCAGTAGTATCCGACAGGGGTTGGAAGAAAAACTGTTTTTT.

Only one count was recorded for this clone. V is TRBV19 and J is TRBJ1-5; a possible D gene is TRBD1 (5 bases). CDR3 length: 15 residues. The germline V gene encodes CDR1 LNHDA and CDR2 SQIVND (reference sequence). V was trimmed by 2 bases and J by 4 bases, leaving 12 bases between them. In DNA form, the CDR3 reads TGTGCCAGTAGTATAAGGCGGGGCAGGAATCAGCCCCAGCATTTT. As protein: CASSIRRGRNQPQHF.

The chain uses TRBV10-2 and TRBJ2-6; perhaps TRBD1 as D (7 bases). The CDR3 covers 14 residues. The germline gives CDR1 WSHSY, CDR2 SAAADI. V dropped 6 bases and J dropped 8 bases, with 14 bases sitting between them. DNA of the CDR3: TGCGCCAGCAGATGGGGGGACAGACCCAACGTCCTGACTTTC. It is translated as CASRWGDRPNVLTF.

J is TRBJ2-7 and V is TRBV28; D not resolved. CDR3 length: 13 amino acids. Germline CDR1 MDHEN, CDR2 SYDVKM. Deletions cut 2 bases from V and 0 bases from J, with 5 bases between. CDR3 loop: CASSLAVSYEQYF. For the CDR3, the DNA is TGTGCCAGCAGTTTAGCGGTCTCCTACGAGCAGTACTTC.

The rearrangement links TRBV6-1 to TRBJ1-5, with 8 bases fitting TRBD1. CDR1 MNHNS and CDR2 SASEGT come from the germline V gene. The V segment lost 7 bases and the J segment 2 bases; nucleotides outside the gene matches: 4. This CDR3 is 14 amino acids long. CDR3 sequence reads: CASKDRAGNQPQHF. The CDR3 DNA follows: TGTGCCAGCAAGGACAGGGCGGGCAATCAGCCCCAGCATTTT.

CDR3 DNA sequence: TGCGCCAGCAGCGGACAGGAAGAGACCCAGTACTTC. Translation: CASSGQEETQYF. The V and J genes are TRBV5-1 and TRBJ2-5; 7 nucleotides line up with TRBD1. After removal of 4 bases from V and 3 bases from J, the junction contained 0 bases not matched to a gene. The CDR3 totals 12 residues. CDR1 is SGHRS and CDR2 is YFSETQ in the germline V gene.

This clone has just a few counts. This chain links TRBV21-1 with TRBJ1-5; TRBD1 is the table's D call and was not checked against the DNA. TRBV21-1 is a pseudogene locus. This CDR3 is built from 15 residues. This CDR3 is CASSRRQGCNQPQHF. CDR3 in DNA: TGTGCCAGCAGCAGAAGACAGGGTTGCAATCAGCCCCAGCATTTT.

The chain recombines TRBV5-4 with TRBJ2-7, with TRBD2 matching over 11 bases. CDR1 is SGHNT and CDR2 is YYREEE in the germline V gene (reference sequence). This CDR3 contains 14 residues. With 5 bases clipped from V and 6 bases from J, the junction kept 7 bases outside the gene matches. The CDR3 sequence: CASRVAGGPLEQYF. CDR3 DNA sequence: TGTGCCAGCAGAGTAGCGGGGGGGCCTCTCGAGCAGTACTTC.

V usage is TRBV19 and J usage is TRBJ2-7; 9 bases are a match to TRBD2. The CDR3 runs to 15 residues. The V segment lost 5 bases and the J segment 0 bases; nucleotides outside the gene matches: 5. CDR1 is LNHDA, CDR2 SQIVND, per germline (reference sequence). CDR3 amino acids: CASSSTSGPSYEQYF. CDR3 in DNA: TGTGCCAGTAGTTCCACTAGCGGGCCCTCCTACGAGCAGTACTTC. The variable domain in full, with the rest retrieved from reference TRBV19 and TRBJ2-7, is DGGITQSPKYLFRKEGQNVTLSCEQNLNHDAMYWYRQDPGQGLRLIYYSQIVNDFQKGDIAEGYSVSREKKESFPLTVTSAQKNPTAFYLCASSSTSGPSYEQYFGPGTRLTVT.

The chain employs TRBV7-8 and TRBJ2-7; 7 bases align to TRBD1. Germline V lookup: CDR1 SGHVS, CDR2 FQNEAQ. J lost 5 bases, V lost 5 bases, and 9 bases had no gene match. The CDR3 contains 14 residues. CDR3 sequence: CASSRGQPHDEQYF. For the CDR3, the DNA is TGTGCCAGCAGCAGGGGACAGCCTCACGACGAGCAGTACTTC.

The chain links TRBV18 to TRBJ1-2; TRBD1 aligns across 9 bases. Germline-derived CDR1 and CDR2 are KGHSH and LQKENI. The CDR3 runs 16 residues. Losses at the gene ends were 3 bases for V and 4 bases for J; bases not matched to a gene: 9. CDR3 in amino acids: CASSPSPGQGAYGYTF. Written as DNA, the CDR3 is TGTGCCAGCTCACCCTCTCCGGGACAGGGTGCCTATGGCTACACCTTC.

The V and J genes are TRBV25-1 and TRBJ2-7; D is perhaps TRBD2 (6 bases). Between the trimmed V and J ends, which lost 4 bases and 2 bases, there was a span of 12 bases. This CDR3 has 14 amino acids. Germline V CDR1 and CDR2: MGHDK, SYGVNS. The CDR3 reads CASSGRDWTYEQYF. The CDR3 nucleotides read TGTGCCAGCAGTGGTCGGGACTGGACCTACGAGCAGTACTTC.

The chain is built from TRBV9 and TRBJ2-7; D uncertain. The V gene's germline CDR1 is SGDLS and CDR2 YYNGEE. The CDR3 has 13 amino acids. V lost 6 bases to trimming and J lost 4 bases, with 14 bases between them. The CDR3 loop is CASNEAGLYEQYF. CDR3 sequence (DNA): TGTGCCAGCAATGAGGCCGGCCTGTACGAGCAGTACTTC. The whole variable domain, remainder taken from reference TRBV9 and TRBJ2-7, is DSGVTQTPKHLITATGQRVTLRCSPRSGDLSVYWYQQSLDQGLQFLIQYYNGEERAKGNILERFSAQQFPDLHSELNLSSLELGDSALYFCASNEAGLYEQYFGPGTRLTVT.

The chain joins TRBV18 to TRBJ1-1; weak D call: TRBD1 (5 bases). The V and J ends lost 4 bases and 3 bases respectively, with 15 bases between them. The CDR3 is made up of 15 amino acids. Germline-derived CDR1 and CDR2 are KGHSH and LQKENI. CDR3 region: CASSLNGGGYTEAFF. The CDR3 region has the DNA TGTGCCAGCTCACTCAATGGGGGAGGGTACACTGAAGCTTTCTTT.

The chain carries TRBV19 and TRBJ2-7, with D tentatively TRBD2 (6 bases). Germline lookup yields CDR1 LNHDA and CDR2 SQIVND (reference sequence). V was clipped by 3 bases and J by 3 bases, with 12 bases between them. The CDR3 has 14 amino acids. Written as DNA, the CDR3 is TGTGCCAGTAGTATGGGGGGTTCCTACTACGAGCAGTACTTC. Protein sequence: CASSMGGSYYEQYF. Variable domain in full (rest from reference TRBV19 and TRBJ2-7): DGGITQSPKYLFRKEGQNVTLSCEQNLNHDAMYWYRQDPGQGLRLIYYSQIVNDFQKGDIAEGYSVSREKKESFPLTVTSAQKNPTAFYLCASSMGGSYYEQYFGPGTRLTVT.

This clone came up once. This chain uses TRBV27 with TRBJ2-7; D uncertain. The V end lost 6 bases, the J end lost 0 bases, and 15 bases lay between the germline ends. The CDR3 totals 15 residues. CDR1 is MNHEY, CDR2 SMNVEV, per germline (reference sequence). The CDR3 sequence: CASSPGATYSYEQYF. CDR3 in DNA: TGTGCCAGCAGCCCCGGAGCCACCTACTCCTACGAGCAGTACTTC.

The CDR3 protein is CASSWMTGAGAEAFF. The CDR3 nucleotides are TGCGCCAGCAGCTGGATGACAGGGGCCGGGGCTGAAGCTTTCTTT. The rearrangement links TRBV5-1 to TRBJ1-1; 8 nucleotides match TRBD1. J gave up 6 bases and V 3 bases, and 10 bases lay outside the gene matches. Germline loops: CDR1 SGHRS, CDR2 YFSETQ. This CDR3 has 15 residues. Filled out from reference TRBV5-1 and TRBJ1-1, the complete variable domain reads KAGVTQTPRYLIKTRGQQVTLSCSPISGHRSVSWYQQTPGQGLQFLFEYFSETQRNKGNFPGRFSGRQFSNSRSEMNVSTLELGDSALYLCASSWMTGAGAEAFFGQGTRLTVV.

The chain uses TRBV11-3 and TRBJ2-1; 7 bases match TRBD1. The V gene's germline CDR1 is SGHNT and CDR2 YENEEA. Unmatched junction bases numbered 3, after V lost 2 bases and J lost 2 bases. The CDR3 covers 15 residues. CDR3 region: CASSLYRGPYNEQFF. CDR3 sequence (DNA): TGTGCCAGCAGCTTATACAGGGGCCCCTACAATGAGCAGTTCTTC.

V and J are TRBV28 and TRBJ2-7; D gene unclear. Germline V lookup: CDR1 MDHEN, CDR2 SYDVKM. The CDR3 covers 14 residues. Trimming stripped 7 bases from V and 3 bases from J, with 16 bases between. The CDR3 bases are TGTGCCAGCAATCTCAGGAATTTAAACTACGAGCAGTACTTC. Its translation: CASNLRNLNYEQYF.

This rearrangement joins TRBV11-3 to TRBJ2-1, with D perhaps matching TRBD2 (5 bases). Germline loops: CDR1 SGHNT, CDR2 YENEEA. The CDR3 runs 15 residues. Trimming shortened V by 4 bases and J by 0 bases, and 10 bases separated the two germline ends. The CDR3 spells CASSYGRGSYNEQFF. The DNA of the CDR3 is TGTGCCAGCAGCTATGGACGGGGCTCCTACAATGAGCAGTTCTTC.

The chain joins TRBV5-1 to TRBJ2-1, with 9 nucleotides matching TRBD2. Per germline, CDR1 SGHRS and CDR2 YFSETQ. The length of the CDR3 is 16 residues. Unmatched junction bases numbered 8, after V lost 2 bases and J lost 5 bases. CDR3 amino acids: CASSLRLAELNNEQFF. The CDR3, as DNA: TGCGCCAGCAGCTTAAGACTAGCGGAACTCAACAATGAGCAGTTCTTC.

This chain connects TRBV19 to TRBJ1-1, with 7 bases identical to TRBD1. Per germline, CDR1 LNHDA and CDR2 SQIVND (reference sequence). With 0 bases clipped from V and 3 bases from J, the junction kept 13 bases outside the gene matches. This CDR3 is built from 18 residues. The CDR3 DNA sequence: TGTGCCAGTAGTATAGATGTTTGGGACAGAAAGTTATACACTGAAGCTTTCTTT. Its translation: CASSIDVWDRKLYTEAFF.

The rearrangement uses TRBV10-1 and TRBJ2-2, with D unclear. Germline V gene sequence: CDR1 WNHNN, CDR2 SYGVQD (reference sequence). The ends were cut back, 3 bases at V and 1 base at J, with 6 bases in the middle. The CDR3 runs to 14 residues. DNA for the CDR3: TGCGCCAGCAGTGACACCGGGAACACCGGGGAGCTGTTTTTT. It codes for CASSDTGNTGELFF.

The genes are TRBV11-2 and TRBJ2-3; D is undetermined. The CDR3 sequence is 16 residues long. Germline loops: CDR1 SGHAT, CDR2 FQNNGV. Trimming cost V 2 bases and J 1 base, with 13 bases left between them. For the CDR3, the DNA is TGTGCCAGCAGCTTATCCTACCTCGCTGGCACAGATACGCAGTATTTT. Amino acid sequence: CASSLSYLAGTDTQYF. Full variable domain (remainder filled in from reference TRBV11-2 and TRBJ2-3): EAGVAQSPRYKIIEKRQSVAFWCNPISGHATLYWYQQILGQGPKLLIQFQNNGVVDDSQLPKDRFSAERLKGVDSTLKIQPAKLEDSAVYLCASSLSYLAGTDTQYFGPGTRLTVL.

The CDR3 is CASSLLQGTREKLFF. The CDR3 bases are TGTGCCAGCAGCTTACTACAGGGGACTCGGGAAAAACTGTTTTTT. The chain has TRBV5-8 and TRBJ1-4, with 7 nucleotides matching TRBD1. Germline V gene lookup returns CDR1 SGHTS and CDR2 YDEGEE. The CDR3 is 15 amino acids. J was trimmed by 8 bases and V by 2 bases; bases with no gene match: 9.

The chain combines TRBV6-5 with TRBJ1-2; tentatively, D is TRBD1 (6 bases). The CDR3 has 13 amino acids. Trimming pared 6 bases from V and 2 bases from J, leaving 10 bases between. Germline V gives CDR1 MNHEY, CDR2 SVGAGI. The CDR3 reads CASRPGQNYGYTF. The DNA for the CDR3 is TGTGCCAGCAGGCCCGGACAGAACTATGGCTACACCTTC.

The chain has TRBV7-2 and TRBJ2-3; D is possibly TRBD1 (6 bases). Germline V CDR1 and CDR2: SGHTA, FQGNSA. This CDR3 spans 15 amino acids. V shed 5 bases and J shed 0 bases, with 12 bases lying between them. DNA of the CDR3: TGTGCCAGCAGCCCAGGGGCTACAAGCACAGATACGCAGTATTTT. Translated, it gives CASSPGATSTDTQYF.

V and J are TRBV30 and TRBJ1-6, with D perhaps matching TRBD1 (5 bases). Trimming shortened V by 5 bases and J by 9 bases, and 11 bases separated the two germline ends. There are 12 residues in the CDR3. Germline values: CDR1 GTSNPN, CDR2 SVGIG (reference sequence). CDR3 bases: TGTGCCTGGGGGACTCCTGGTTCACCCCTCCACTTT. It translates to CAWGTPGSPLHF.